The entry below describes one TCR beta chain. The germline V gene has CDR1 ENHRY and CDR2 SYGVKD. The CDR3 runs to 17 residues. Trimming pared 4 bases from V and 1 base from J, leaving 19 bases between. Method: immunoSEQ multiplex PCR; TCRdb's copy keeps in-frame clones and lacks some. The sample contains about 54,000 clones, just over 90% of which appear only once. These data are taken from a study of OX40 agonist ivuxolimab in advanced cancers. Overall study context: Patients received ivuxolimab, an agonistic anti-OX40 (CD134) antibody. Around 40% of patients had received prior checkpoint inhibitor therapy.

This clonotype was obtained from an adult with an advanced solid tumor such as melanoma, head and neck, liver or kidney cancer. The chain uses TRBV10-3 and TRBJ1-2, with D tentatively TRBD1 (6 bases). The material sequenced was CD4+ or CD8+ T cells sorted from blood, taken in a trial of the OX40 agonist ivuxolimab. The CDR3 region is CAISALPGGLINYGYTF. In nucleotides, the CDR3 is TGTGCCATCAGTGCCTTACCTGGGGGGCTTATTAACTATGGCTACACCTTC.